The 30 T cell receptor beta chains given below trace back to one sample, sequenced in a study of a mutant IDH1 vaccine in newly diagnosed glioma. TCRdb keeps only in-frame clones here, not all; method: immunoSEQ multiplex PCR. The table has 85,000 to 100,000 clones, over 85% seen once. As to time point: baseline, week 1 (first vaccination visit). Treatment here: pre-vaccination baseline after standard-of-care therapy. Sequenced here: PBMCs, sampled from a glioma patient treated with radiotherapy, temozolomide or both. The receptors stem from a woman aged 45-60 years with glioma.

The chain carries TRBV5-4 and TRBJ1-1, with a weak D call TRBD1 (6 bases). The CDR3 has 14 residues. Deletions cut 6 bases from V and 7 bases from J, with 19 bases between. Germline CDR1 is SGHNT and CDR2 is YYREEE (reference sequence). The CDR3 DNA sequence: TGTGCCAGCACCCCATTCTCCGACAGGAGTGAAGCTTTCTTT. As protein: CASTPFSDRSEAFF.

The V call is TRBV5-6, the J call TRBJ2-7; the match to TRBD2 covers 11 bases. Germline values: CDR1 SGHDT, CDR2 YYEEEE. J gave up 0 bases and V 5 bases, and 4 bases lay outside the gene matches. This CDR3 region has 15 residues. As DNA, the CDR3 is TGTGCCAGCAGGGACGGGACTAGCGGCTCCTACGAGCAGTACTTC. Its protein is CASRDGTSGSYEQYF.

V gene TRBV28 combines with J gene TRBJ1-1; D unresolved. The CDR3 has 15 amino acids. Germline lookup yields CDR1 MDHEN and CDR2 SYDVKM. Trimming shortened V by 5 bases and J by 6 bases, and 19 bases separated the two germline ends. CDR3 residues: CASSRIPMGISEAFF. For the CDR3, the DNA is TGTGCCAGCAGTCGGATCCCTATGGGGATCTCTGAAGCTTTCTTT.

In DNA, the CDR3 is TGTGCCAGCAGCCCTACTGACAGGGACTTTTACAATGAGCAGTTCTTC. Its protein product is CASSPTDRDFYNEQFF. The genes are TRBV14 and TRBJ2-1; tentative D call: TRBD1 (7 bases). The CDR3 covers 16 residues. Per germline, CDR1 SGHDN and CDR2 FVKESK. Trimming left V 4 bases short and J 4 bases short, with 17 bases between.

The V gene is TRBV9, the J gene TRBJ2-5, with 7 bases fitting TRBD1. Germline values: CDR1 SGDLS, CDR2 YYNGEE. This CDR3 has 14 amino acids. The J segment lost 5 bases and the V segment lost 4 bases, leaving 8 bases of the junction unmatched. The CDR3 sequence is CASSLEGAGETQYF. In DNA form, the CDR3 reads TGTGCCAGCAGCCTCGAGGGGGCTGGGGAGACCCAGTACTTC. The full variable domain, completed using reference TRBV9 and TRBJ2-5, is DSGVTQTPKHLITATGQRVTLRCSPRSGDLSVYWYQQSLDQGLQFLIQYYNGEERAKGNILERFSAQQFPDLHSELNLSSLELGDSALYFCASSLEGAGETQYFGPGTRLLVL.

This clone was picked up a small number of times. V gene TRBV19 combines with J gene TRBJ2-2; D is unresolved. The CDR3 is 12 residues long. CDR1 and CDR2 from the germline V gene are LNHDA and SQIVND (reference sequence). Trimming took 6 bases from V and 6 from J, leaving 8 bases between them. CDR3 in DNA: TGTGCCAGTAGGAATTATCCCGGGGAGCTGTTTTTT. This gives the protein CASRNYPGELFF.

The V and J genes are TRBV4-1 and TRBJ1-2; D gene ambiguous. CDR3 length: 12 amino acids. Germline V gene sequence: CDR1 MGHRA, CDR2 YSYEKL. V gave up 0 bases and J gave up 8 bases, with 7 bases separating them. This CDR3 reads CASSQDQGGYTF. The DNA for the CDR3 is TGCGCCAGCAGCCAAGATCAAGGGGGCTACACCTTC.

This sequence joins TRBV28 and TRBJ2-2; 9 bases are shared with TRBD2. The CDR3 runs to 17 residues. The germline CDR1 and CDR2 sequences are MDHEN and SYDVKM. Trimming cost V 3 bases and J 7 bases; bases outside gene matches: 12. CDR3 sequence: CASSLARLAALSGELFF. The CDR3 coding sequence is TGTGCCAGCAGTTTGGCCAGACTAGCGGCACTTAGCGGGGAGCTGTTTTTT.

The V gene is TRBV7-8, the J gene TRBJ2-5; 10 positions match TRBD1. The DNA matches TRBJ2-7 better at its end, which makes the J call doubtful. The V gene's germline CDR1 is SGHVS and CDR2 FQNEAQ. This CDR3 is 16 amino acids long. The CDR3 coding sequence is TGTGCCAGCAGCTTGGGCCGGGACAGGGGTTCTGGCGAGCAGTACTTC. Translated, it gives CASSLGRDRGSGEQYF.

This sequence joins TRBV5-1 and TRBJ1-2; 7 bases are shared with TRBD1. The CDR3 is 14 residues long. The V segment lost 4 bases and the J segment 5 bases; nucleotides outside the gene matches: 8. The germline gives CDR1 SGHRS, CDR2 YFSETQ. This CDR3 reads CASSPGQVVYGYTF. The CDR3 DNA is TGCGCCAGCAGCCCCGGACAGGTGGTTTATGGCTACACCTTC.

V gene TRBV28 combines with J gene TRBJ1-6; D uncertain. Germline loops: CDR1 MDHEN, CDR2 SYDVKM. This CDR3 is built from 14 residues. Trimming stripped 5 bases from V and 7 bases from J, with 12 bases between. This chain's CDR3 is CASSPPEWNSPLHF. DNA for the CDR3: TGTGCCAGCAGTCCTCCCGAATGGAATTCACCCCTCCACTTT.

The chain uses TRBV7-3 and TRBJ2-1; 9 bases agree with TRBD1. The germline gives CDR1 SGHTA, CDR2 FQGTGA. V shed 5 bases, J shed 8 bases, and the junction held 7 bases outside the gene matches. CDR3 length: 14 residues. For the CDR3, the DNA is TGTGCCAGCAGCGTGGGACAGGGTCCCTATGAGCAGTTCTTC. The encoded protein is CASSVGQGPYEQFF.

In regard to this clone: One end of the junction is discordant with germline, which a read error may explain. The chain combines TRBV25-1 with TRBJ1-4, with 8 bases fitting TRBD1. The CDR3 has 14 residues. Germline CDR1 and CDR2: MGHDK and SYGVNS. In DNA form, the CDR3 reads TGTGCCAGCAGTCCCCAGGGGGCTAAAGAAAAACTGTTTTTT. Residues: CASSPQGAKEKLFF.

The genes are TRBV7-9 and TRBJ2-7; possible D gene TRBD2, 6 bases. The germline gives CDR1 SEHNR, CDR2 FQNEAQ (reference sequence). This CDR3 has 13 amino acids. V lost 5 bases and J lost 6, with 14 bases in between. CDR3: CASSGTGEAEQYF. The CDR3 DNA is TGTGCCAGCAGCGGAACGGGAGAGGCCGAGCAGTACTTC.

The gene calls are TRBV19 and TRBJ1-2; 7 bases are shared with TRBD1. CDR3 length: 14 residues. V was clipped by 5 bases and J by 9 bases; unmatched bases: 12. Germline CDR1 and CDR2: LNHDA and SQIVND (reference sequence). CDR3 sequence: CASSLPGGLVRYTF. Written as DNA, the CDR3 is TGTGCCAGTAGTCTTCCAGGGGGATTAGTTCGCTACACCTTC. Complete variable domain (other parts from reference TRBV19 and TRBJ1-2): DGGITQSPKYLFRKEGQNVTLSCEQNLNHDAMYWYRQDPGQGLRLIYYSQIVNDFQKGDIAEGYSVSREKKESFPLTVTSAQKNPTAFYLCASSLPGGLVRYTFGSGTRLTVV.

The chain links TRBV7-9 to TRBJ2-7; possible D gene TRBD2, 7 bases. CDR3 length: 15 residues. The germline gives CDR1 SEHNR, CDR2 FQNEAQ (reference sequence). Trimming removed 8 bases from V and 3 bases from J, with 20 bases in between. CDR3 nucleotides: TGTGCCAGCGACGGGGGAGGGGGATCCATCTACGAGCAGTACTTC. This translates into CASDGGGGSIYEQYF.

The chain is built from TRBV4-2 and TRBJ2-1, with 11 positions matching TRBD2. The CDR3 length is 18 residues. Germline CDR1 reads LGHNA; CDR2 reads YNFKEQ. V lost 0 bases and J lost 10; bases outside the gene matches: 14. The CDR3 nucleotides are TGTGCCAGCAGCCAAGAACGGTTACTAGCGGGAGATTTTTACGAGCAGTTCTTC. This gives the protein CASSQERLLAGDFYEQFF.

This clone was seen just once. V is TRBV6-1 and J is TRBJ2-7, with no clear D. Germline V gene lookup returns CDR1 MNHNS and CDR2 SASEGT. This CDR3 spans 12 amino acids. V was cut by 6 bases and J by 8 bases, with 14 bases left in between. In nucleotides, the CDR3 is TGTGCCAGCAGCACTCTTAAACATAAGCAGTACTTC. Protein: CASSTLKHKQYF.

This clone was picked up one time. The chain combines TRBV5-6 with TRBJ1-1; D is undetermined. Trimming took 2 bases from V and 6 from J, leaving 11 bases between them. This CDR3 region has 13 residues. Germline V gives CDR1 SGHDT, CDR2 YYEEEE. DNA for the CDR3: TGTGCCAGCAGCTTTGATAGGACCCCTGAAGCTTTCTTT. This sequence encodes CASSFDRTPEAFF.

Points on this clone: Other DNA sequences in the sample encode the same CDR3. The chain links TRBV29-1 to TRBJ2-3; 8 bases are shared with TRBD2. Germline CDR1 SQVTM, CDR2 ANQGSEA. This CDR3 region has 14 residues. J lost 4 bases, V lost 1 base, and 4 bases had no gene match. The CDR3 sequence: CSVEGGRGADTQYF. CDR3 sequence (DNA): TGCAGCGTTGAAGGCGGGCGGGGGGCAGATACGCAGTATTTT.

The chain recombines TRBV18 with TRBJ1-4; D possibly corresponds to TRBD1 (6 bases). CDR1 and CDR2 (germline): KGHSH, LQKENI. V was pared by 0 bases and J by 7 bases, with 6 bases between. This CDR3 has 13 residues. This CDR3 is CASSPPGAEKLFF. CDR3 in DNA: TGTGCCAGCTCACCACCGGGGGCTGAAAAACTGTTTTTT.

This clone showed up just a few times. CDR3 loop: CASSSGESYGYTF. The DNA of the CDR3 is TGTGCCAGCAGCTCTGGGGAAAGCTATGGCTACACCTTC. The chain employs TRBV5-4 and TRBJ1-2; no clear D. Germline-derived CDR1 and CDR2 are SGHNT and YYREEE (reference sequence). V was clipped by 3 bases and J by 4 bases, with 10 bases between them. The length of the CDR3 is 13 residues.

The CDR3 DNA sequence: TGTGCCAGCAGTTCCCCATCATATCAGCCCCAGCATTTT. Translated: CASSSPSYQPQHF. This rearrangement joins TRBV28 to TRBJ1-5, with D unresolved. The V end lost 4 bases, the J end lost 5 bases, and 9 bases lay between the germline ends. The CDR3 contains 13 residues. Germline-derived CDR1 and CDR2 are MDHEN and SYDVKM.

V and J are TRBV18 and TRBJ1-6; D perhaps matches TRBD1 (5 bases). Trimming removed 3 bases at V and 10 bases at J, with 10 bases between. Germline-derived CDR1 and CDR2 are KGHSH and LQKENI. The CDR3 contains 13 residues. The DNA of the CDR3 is TGTGCCAGCTCACCCTCGGGGGTCTCACCCCTCCACTTT. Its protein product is CASSPSGVSPLHF.

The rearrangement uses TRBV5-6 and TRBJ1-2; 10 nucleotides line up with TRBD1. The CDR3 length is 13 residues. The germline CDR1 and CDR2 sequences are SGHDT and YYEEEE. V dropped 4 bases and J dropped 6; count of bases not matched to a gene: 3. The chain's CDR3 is CASSRDRGNGYTF. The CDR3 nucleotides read TGTGCCAGCAGCCGGGACAGGGGTAATGGCTACACCTTC.

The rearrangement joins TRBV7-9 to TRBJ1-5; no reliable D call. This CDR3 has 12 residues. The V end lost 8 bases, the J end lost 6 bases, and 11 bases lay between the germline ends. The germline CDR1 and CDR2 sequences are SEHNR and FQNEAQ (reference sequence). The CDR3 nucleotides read TGTGCCAGCGGAATCAAAGGTCAGCCCCAGCATTTT. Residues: CASGIKGQPQHF.

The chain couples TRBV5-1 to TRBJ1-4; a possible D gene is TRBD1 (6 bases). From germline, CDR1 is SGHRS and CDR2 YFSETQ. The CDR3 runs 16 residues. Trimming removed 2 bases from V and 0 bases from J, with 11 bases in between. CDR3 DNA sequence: TGCGCCAGCAGCTTACGGGGGCCTGCAACTAATGAAAAACTGTTTTTT. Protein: CASSLRGPATNEKLFF. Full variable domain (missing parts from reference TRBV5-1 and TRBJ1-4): KAGVTQTPRYLIKTRGQQVTLSCSPISGHRSVSWYQQTPGQGLQFLFEYFSETQRNKGNFPGRFSGRQFSNSRSEMNVSTLELGDSALYLCASSLRGPATNEKLFFGSGTQLSVL.

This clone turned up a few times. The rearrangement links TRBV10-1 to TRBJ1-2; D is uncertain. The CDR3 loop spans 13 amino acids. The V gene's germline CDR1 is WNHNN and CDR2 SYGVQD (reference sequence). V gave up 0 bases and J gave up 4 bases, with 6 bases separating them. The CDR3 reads CASSESSSYGYTF. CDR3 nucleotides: TGCGCCAGCAGTGAGTCGAGCAGCTATGGCTACACCTTC.

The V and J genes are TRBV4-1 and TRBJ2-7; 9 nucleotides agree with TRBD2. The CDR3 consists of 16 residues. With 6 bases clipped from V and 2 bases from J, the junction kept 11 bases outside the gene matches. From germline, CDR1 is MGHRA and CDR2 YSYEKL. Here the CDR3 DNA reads TGCGCCAGCAGATTATCGAGGGCTAGCGGGGCCTACGAGCAGTACTTC. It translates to CASRLSRASGAYEQYF.

As DNA, the CDR3 is TGTGCCAGCAGTGAATACGGTCGAAGTGGGGAGCTGTTTTTT. Protein sequence: CASSEYGRSGELFF. The V and J genes are TRBV6-1 and TRBJ2-2; no clear D. This CDR3 contains 14 residues. Trimming removed 2 bases at V and 8 bases at J, with 12 bases between. Germline V lookup: CDR1 MNHNS, CDR2 SASEGT.